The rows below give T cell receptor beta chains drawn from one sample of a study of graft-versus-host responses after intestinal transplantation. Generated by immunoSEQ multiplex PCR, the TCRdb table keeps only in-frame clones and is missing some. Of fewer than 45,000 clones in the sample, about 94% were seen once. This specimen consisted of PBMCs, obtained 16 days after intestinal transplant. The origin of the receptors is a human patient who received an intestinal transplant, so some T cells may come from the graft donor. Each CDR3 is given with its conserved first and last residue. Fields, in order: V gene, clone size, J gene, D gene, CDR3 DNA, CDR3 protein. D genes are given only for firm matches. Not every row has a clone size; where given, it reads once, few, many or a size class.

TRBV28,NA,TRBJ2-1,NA,TGTGCCAGCAGTTTCATAGTAGGAAGCCCCCAGTTCTTC,CASSFIVGSPQFF
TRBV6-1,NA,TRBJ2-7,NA,TGTGCCAGCAGTGAAGCGTGGGCCAGAGCCTACGAGCAGTACTTC,CASSEAWARAYEQYF
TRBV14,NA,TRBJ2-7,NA,TGTGCCAGCAGCCAAATATGGGCGGATTCCTACGAGCAGTACTTC,CASSQIWADSYEQYF
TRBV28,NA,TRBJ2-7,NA,TGTGTCAGCAGTGGGTTTGGGCTAGCCGAGATTTCCTACGAGCAGTACTTC,CVSSGFGLAEISYEQYF
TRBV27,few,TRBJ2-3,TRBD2,TGTGCCAGCAGTTCATTTAAAGCGGGAGGAACAGATACGCAGTATTTT,CASSSFKAGGTDTQYF
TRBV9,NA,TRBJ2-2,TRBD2,TGTGCCAGCAGCGCCCGGATAGCGGGGAACACCGGGGAGCTGTTTTTT,CASSARIAGNTGELFF
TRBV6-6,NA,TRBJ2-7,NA,TGTGCCAGCCGAAGCTACGAGCAGTACTTC,CASRSYEQYF
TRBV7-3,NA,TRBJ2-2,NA,TGTGCCAGCAGCTTAGCGGCGAACACCGGGGAGCTGTTTTTT,CASSLAANTGELFF
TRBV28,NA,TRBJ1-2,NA,TGTGCCAGCAGTTTTGGCCTCCGGACAGAAGATGGCTACACCTTC,CASSFGLRTEDGYTF
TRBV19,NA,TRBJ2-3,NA,TGTGCCAGTAGTATCGGAGGGGGACGCACAGATACGCAGTATTTT,CASSIGGGRTDTQYF
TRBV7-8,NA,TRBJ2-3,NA,TGTGCCAGCAGCGACCGGGACCGCCCCACAGATACGCAGTATTTT,CASSDRDRPTDTQYF
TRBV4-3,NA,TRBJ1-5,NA,TGCGCCAGCAGCCAAGATATAGGCGAGCCCCAGCATTTT,CASSQDIGEPQHF
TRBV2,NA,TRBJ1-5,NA,TGTGCCAGCAGTGAAGGAGGGTTAGGTCAGCCCCAGCATTTT,CASSEGGLGQPQHF
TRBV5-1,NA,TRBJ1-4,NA,TGCGCCAGCAGCTTGGTGGCGGGGGCAAGGGAAAAACTGTTTTTT,CASSLVAGAREKLFF
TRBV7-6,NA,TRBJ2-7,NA,TGTGCCAGCAGTAGGAGTGCCTCCTACGAGCAGTACTTC,CASSRSASYEQYF
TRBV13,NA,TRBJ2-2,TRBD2,TGTGCCAGCAGCTTAGAGATAGCGGGAGGGCCGGACACCGGGGAGCTGTTTTTT,CASSLEIAGGPDTGELFF
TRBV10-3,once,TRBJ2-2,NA,TGTGCCATCAGTGAGTCGCGGAATAGGATAGCGACAAACACCGGGGAGCTGTTTTTT,CAISESRNRIATNTGELFF
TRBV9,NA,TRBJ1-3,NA,TGTGCCAGCAGCGTCAATACAGGGAAACCTGGAAACACCATATATTTT,CASSVNTGKPGNTIYF
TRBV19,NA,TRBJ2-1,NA,TGTGCCAGTAGTTTCCGGGTCTACAATGAGCAGTTCTTC,CASSFRVYNEQFF
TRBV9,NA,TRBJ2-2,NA,TGTGCCAGCAGCGTAGGTCAGGGCACCGGGGAGCTGTTTTTT,CASSVGQGTGELFF
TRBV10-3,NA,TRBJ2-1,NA,TGTGCCATCAGTGAGCCCTTTTTGACAGGGAGGTCCTCCTACAATGAGCAGTTCTTC,CAISEPFLTGRSSYNEQFF
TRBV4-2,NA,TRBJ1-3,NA,TGTGCCAGCAGCCAAGAAAGGGCTGGAAACACCATATATTTT,CASSQERAGNTIYF
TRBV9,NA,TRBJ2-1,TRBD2,TGTGCCAGCAGCGCTTGGACTAGCGGTTACAATGAGCAGTTCTTC,CASSAWTSGYNEQFF
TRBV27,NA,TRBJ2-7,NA,TGTGCCAGCAGTTTATCACCAGGGCAGCAGTACTTC,CASSLSPGQQYF
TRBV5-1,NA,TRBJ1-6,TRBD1,TGCGCCAGCAGCTTGGGGCCGGGACAGAATTCACCCCTCCACTTT,CASSLGPGQNSPLHF
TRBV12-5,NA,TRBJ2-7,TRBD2,TGTGCTACCTCCCGCCGTGGTATCGTGTCTAGCGGGAGAAAGCAGTACTTC,CATSRRGIVSSGRKQYF
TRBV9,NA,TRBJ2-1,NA,TGTGCCAGCAGCCACTCATCCTACAATGAGCAGTTCTTC,CASSHSSYNEQFF
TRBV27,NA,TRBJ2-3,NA,TGTGCCAGCAGTTTATACCGGGTTCCTAGCACAGATACGCAGTATTTT,CASSLYRVPSTDTQYF
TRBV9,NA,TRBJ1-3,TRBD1,TGTGCCAGCAGCGTTGACAGGGGAACGTCTGGAAACACCATATATTTT,CASSVDRGTSGNTIYF
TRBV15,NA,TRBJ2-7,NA,TGTGCCACCAGCCCGGGCGTCTCCTACGAGCAGTACTTC,CATSPGVSYEQYF
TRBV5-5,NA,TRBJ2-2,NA,TGTGCCAGCAGCTTCGAGTCGATCGGCCAGCTGGATGGTGGGGAGCTGTTTTTT,CASSFESIGQLDGGELFF
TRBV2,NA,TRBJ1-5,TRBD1,TGTGCCAGCAGTCTTGGACAGGCGGGGAATCAGCCCCAGCATTTT,CASSLGQAGNQPQHF